This T cell receptor (beta chain) comes out of a study of cytomegalovirus exposure and HLA in healthy donors. The CDR3 runs to 16 residues. Germline V gene lookup returns CDR1 SGHRS and CDR2 YFSETQ. V was clipped by 4 bases and J by 5 bases; unmatched bases: 12. The study ran its PCR with 60 Vbeta and 13 Jbeta primers. The table came from immunoSEQ multiplex PCR; TCRdb's copy has only in-frame clones and leaves some out. Its table records 200,000 or so clones. The V gene is TRBV5-1, the J gene TRBJ2-5, with TRBD2 identical over 9 bases. The sequence derives from a boy younger than 18 in good health and CMV-seronegative. The source material was PBMCs. DNA of the CDR3: TGCGCCAGCAGCCCCCGTGCAGCGGGGGGCACCGAGACCCAGTACTTC. Protein product: CASSPRAAGGTETQYF.